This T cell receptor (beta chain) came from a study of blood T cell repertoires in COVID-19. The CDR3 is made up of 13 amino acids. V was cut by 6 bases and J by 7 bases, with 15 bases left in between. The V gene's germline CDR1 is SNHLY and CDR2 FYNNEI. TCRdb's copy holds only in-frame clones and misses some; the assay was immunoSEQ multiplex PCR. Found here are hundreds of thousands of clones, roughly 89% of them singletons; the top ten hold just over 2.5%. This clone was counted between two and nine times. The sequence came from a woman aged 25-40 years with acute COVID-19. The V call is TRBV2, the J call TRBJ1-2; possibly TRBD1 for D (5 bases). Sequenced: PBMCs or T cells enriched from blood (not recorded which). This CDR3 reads CASRGDSGGGYTF. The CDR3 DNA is TGTGCCAGCAGGGGGGACTCGGGAGGTGGCTACACCTTC.